The T cell receptor (beta chain) under discussion was sequenced for a study of shared clonotypes between healthy human individuals (dated by TCRdb to the early 2020s). Describing the broader study: Three men and a couple of women, aged 18 to 49 years, made up the cohort. To estimate repertoire size and how much clonotypes are shared between individuals, the study performed deep sequencing of blood TCR repertoires from roughly five healthy adults. Different laboratories and diverse techniques were used to prepare libraries and sequence TCR repertoires, to increase sequencing depth and limit assay-specific biases. Each donor's leukapheresis produced roughly between about 0.9 and 9.5 billion PBMCs.

Results the study describes overall, beyond this receptor: Because the study included a small number of donors, the genetic and exposure-history diversity represented was limited. Sampling was restricted to blood, and TCR repertoires in tissues likely differ from the TCR repertoires found in blood. Pairwise subsampling indicated that sequencing depth was expected to affect the degree of clonotype sharing among donors.

Taken from cysteine to phenylalanine, the CDR3 has 13 residues. The sequence is cut down to CDR3 DNA, 39 bases in frame from base 1. V was cut back by 3 bases and J by 8 bases, leaving a gap of 11 bases between them. The CDR1 and CDR2 encoded by the germline V gene are KGHSH and LQKENI. About this clone: Its cognate antigen has yet to be identified. No qualities accompany the bases; no much larger clone lies one base away.

Using the deep immunoSEQ assay, multiplex PCR amplified TCR CDR3 regions from genomic DNA. Extracted genomic DNA from each cell subset was spread evenly across all wells of several immunoSEQ 96-well plates, with each plate serving as a replicate. For unsorted PBMC, around 310 ng of genomic DNA, equivalent to 30,000 to 35,000 T cell genomes, went into each replicate PCR. Genomic DNA from unsorted PBMC was sequenced over ten immunoSEQ deep assay plates. The purified libraries were quantified using a Qubit 3.0 fluorometer, sized with a Bioanalyzer 2100, and then quantified again using the KAPA Library Quantification kit. A separate single-read 150-cycle Illumina NextSeq 550 flow cell was used to sequence each immunoSEQ 96-well plate. On the study's bioinformatics: Because the immunoSEQ output held only junctional sequences and lacked quality scores, the filtering could not match the filtering applied to full-length reads. To assign V/J genes and CDR3, sequences were annotated using PyIR, a Python wrapper for IgBLAST v1.9, with IMGT germline references. Reads were removed for weak V/J assignments (E-value above 1e-6), missing CDR3, stop codons, out-of-frame junctions, or ambiguous translated residues. V3J clonotypes were defined as sequences sharing an identical inferred V gene, J gene, and CDR3 amino acid sequence. To compute the percentage overlap between repertoires, the number of shared unique clonotypes was divided by the size of the smaller repertoire. RTK rarefaction, the Chao1 estimator, and Recon v2.1 estimates of unobserved clonotypes were used to assess repertoire richness. What TCRdb holds here is the immuneACCESS table cut down to in-frame rearrangements. Part of the clones is not present; checked against another copy, under half of the missing clones reflect an unresolved V gene, and the others are unexplained. D and trimming come from the DNA, and the V and J calls and clone size come from that table. In this sample the table shows around 480,000 clones, 60% to 80% of which occur a single time. In total, the top ten clones hold around 12% of the sample.

The donors were healthy, HIV-negative adults with no recently reported acute infections or vaccinations. Every donor was a Caucasian adult residing in Nashville, Tennessee, USA. For unsorted samples, 70 million to 95 million PBMCs were counted, and genomic DNA was extracted using the QIAamp DNA Blood Mini kit. Blood was obtained by leukapheresis, after which PBMCs were separated by Ficoll-Histopaque density gradient centrifugation and cryopreserved in liquid nitrogen vapor phase. The sequenced material came from PBMCs. The V and J genes are TRBV18 and TRBJ1-5, with an unclear D gene assignment. The source is a woman between 40 and 55 years old in good health. Some clones in this sample may be carry-over from other donors' samples. The sequence in DNA is TGTGCCAGCTCACCGTCAGCTAACAAGCCCCAGCATTTT. This encodes CASSPSANKPQHF.